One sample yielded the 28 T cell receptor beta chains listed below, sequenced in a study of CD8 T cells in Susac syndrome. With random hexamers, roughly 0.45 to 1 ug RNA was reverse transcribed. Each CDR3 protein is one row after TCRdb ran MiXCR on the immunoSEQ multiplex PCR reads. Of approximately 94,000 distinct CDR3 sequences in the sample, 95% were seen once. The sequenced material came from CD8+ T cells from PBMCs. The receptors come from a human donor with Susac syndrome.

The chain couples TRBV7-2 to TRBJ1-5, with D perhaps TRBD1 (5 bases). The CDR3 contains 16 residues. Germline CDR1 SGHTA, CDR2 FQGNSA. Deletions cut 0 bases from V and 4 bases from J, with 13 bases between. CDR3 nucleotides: TGTGCCAGCAGCTTAGCGTCCCAGCGGGGGAATCAGCCCCAGCATTTT. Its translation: CASSLASQRGNQPQHF.

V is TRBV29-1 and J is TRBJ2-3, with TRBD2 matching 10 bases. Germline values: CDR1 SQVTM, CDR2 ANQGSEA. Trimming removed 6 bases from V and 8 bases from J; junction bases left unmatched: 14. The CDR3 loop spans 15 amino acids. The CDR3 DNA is TGCAGCGTCGGTACTAGCGGGGTATACGTGATTACGCAGTATTTT. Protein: CSVGTSGVYVITQYF.

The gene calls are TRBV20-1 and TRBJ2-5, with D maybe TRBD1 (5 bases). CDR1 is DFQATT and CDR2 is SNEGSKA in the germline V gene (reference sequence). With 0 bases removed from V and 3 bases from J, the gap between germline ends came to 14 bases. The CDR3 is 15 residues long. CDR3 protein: CSARDSRTLEETQYF. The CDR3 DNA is TGCAGTGCTAGAGATTCCAGGACACTGGAAGAGACCCAGTACTTC.

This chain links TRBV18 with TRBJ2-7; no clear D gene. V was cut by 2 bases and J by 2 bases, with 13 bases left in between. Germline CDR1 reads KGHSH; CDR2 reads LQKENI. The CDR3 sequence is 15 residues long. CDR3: CASSPIGGAPYEQYF. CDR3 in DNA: TGTGCCAGCTCACCAATAGGCGGCGCCCCCTACGAGCAGTACTTC.

The CDR3 loop reads CASSQLGQGDEQYF. The CDR3 region has the DNA TGTGCCAGCAGCCAACTGGGACAGGGGGACGAGCAGTACTTC. V is TRBV3-1 and J is TRBJ2-7; 11 nucleotides match TRBD1. The CDR3 sequence is 14 residues long. Per the germline V gene, CDR1 is LGHDT and CDR2 is YNNKEL (reference sequence). Germline trimming cut 2 bases from V and 5 bases from J; bases unmatched to any gene: 2.

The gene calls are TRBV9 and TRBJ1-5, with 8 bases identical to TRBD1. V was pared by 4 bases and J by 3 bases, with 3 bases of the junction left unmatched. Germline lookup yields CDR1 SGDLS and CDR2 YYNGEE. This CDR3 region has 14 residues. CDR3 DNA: TGTGCCAGCAGCCAGGGGGCAGACAATCAGCCCCAGCATTTT. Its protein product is CASSQGADNQPQHF.

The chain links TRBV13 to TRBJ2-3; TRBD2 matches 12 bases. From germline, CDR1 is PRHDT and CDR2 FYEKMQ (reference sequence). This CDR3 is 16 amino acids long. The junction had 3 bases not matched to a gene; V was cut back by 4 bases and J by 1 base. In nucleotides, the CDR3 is TGTGCCAGCAGCTCACGACTAGCGGGAGGCACAGATACGCAGTATTTT. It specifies CASSSRLAGGTDTQYF.

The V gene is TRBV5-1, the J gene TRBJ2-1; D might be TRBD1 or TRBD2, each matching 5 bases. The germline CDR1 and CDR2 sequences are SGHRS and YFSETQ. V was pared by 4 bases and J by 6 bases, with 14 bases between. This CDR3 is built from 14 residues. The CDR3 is CASSPYMRGNEQFF. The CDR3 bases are TGCGCCAGCAGCCCATATATGAGGGGCAATGAGCAGTTCTTC.

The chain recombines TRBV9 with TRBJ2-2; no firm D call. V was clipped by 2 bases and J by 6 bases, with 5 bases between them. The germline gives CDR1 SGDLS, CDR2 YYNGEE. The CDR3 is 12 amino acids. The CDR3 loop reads CASSVLPGELFF. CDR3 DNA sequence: TGTGCCAGCAGCGTGCTCCCCGGGGAGCTGTTTTTT.

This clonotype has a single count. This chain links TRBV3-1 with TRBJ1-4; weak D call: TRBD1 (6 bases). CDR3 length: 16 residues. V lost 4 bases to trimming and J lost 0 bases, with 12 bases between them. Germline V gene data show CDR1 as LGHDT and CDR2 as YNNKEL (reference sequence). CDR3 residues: CASSPTGFATNEKLFF. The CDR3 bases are TGTGCCAGCAGCCCGACAGGCTTTGCAACTAATGAAAAACTGTTTTTT.

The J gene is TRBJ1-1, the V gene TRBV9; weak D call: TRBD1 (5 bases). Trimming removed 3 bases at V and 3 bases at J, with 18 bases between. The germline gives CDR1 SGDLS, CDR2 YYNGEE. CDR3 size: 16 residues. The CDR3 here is CASSAPPWARDTEAFF. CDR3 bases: TGTGCCAGCAGCGCCCCCCCTTGGGCCAGGGACACTGAAGCTTTCTTT.

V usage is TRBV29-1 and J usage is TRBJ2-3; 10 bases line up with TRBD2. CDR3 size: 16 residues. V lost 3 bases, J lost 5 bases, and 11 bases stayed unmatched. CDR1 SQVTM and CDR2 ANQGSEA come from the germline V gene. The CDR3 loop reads CSVDGILAGEGDTQYF. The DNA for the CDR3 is TGCAGCGTTGACGGAATCCTAGCGGGAGAGGGAGATACGCAGTATTTT.

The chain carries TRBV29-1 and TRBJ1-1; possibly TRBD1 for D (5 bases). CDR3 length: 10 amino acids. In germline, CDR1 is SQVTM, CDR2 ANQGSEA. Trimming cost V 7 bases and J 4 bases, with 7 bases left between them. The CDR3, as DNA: TGCAGCGACGGGGGCACTGAAGCTTTCTTT. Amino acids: CSDGGTEAFF.

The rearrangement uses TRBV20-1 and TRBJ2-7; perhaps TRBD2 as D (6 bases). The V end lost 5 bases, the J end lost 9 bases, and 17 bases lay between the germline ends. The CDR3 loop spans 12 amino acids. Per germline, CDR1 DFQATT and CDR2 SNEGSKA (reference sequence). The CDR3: CSAGDFLVGQYF. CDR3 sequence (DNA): TGCAGTGCTGGGGACTTCCTCGTCGGGCAGTACTTC.

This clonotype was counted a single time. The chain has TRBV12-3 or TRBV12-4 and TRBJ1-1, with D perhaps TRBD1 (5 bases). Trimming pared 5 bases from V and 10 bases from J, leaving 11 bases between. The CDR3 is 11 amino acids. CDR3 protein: CASSPGAGAFF. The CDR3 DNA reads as TGTGCCAGCAGTCCCGGGGCTGGAGCTTTCTTT.

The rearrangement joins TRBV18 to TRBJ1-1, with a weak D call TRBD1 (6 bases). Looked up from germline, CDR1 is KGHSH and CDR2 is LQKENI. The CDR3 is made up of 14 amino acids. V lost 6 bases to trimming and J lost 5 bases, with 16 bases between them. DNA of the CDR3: TGTGCCAGCTCGTCCTACAGGGTATGGACTGAAGCTTTCTTT. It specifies CASSSYRVWTEAFF.

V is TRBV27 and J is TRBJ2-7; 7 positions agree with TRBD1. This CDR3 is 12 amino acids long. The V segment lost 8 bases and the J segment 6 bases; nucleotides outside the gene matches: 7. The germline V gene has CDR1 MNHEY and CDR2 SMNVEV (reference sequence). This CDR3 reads CASGDRVSEQYF. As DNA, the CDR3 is TGTGCCAGCGGTGACAGGGTCTCCGAGCAGTACTTC.

As DNA, the CDR3 is TGCAGTGCTAGGGAAGACAGAGCCCCAGGTGAAGCTTTCTTT. The encoded protein is CSAREDRAPGEAFF. The V gene is TRBV20-1, the J gene TRBJ1-1; D possibly corresponds to TRBD1 (5 bases). V lost 3 bases to trimming and J lost 7 bases, with 18 bases between them. Germline V gene lookup returns CDR1 DFQATT and CDR2 SNEGSKA (reference sequence). The CDR3 runs 14 residues.

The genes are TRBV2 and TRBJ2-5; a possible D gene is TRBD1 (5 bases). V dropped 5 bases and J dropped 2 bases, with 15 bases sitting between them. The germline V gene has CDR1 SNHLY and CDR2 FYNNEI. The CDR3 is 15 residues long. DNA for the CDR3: TGTGCCAGCAGTCGACCAGGGTCAGGGCAAGAGACCCAGTACTTC. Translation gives CASSRPGSGQETQYF. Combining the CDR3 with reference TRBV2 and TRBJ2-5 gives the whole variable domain EPEVTQTPSHQVTQMGQEVILRCVPISNHLYFYWYRQILGQKVEFLVSFYNNEISEKSEIFDDQFSVERPDGSNFTLKIRSTKLEDSAMYFCASSRPGSGQETQYFGPGTRLLVL.

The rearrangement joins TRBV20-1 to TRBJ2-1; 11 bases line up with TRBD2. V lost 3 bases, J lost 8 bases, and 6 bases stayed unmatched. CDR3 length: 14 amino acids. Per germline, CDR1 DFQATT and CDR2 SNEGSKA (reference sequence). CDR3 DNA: TGCAGTGCTAGTATACTAGCGGGAGTGGATGAGCAGTTCTTC. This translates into CSASILAGVDEQFF.

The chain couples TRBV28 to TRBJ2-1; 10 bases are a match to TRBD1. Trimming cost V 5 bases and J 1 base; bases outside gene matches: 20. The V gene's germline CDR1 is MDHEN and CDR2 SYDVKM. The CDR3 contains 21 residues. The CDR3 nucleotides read TGTGCCAGCAGTCCGGGACAGGGGCCGGGACTCCCTATAAGGTCCTACAATGAGCAGTTCTTC. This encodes CASSPGQGPGLPIRSYNEQFF.

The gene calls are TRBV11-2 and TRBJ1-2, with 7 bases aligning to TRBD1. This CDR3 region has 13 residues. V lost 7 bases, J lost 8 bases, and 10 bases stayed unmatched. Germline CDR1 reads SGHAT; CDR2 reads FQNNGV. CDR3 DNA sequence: TGTGCCAGCAAACGGACAGGTGGTGACGGCTACACCTTC. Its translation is CASKRTGGDGYTF.

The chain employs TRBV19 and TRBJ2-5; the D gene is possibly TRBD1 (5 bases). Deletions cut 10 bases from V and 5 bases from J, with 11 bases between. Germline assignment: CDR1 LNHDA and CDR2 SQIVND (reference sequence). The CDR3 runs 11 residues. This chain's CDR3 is CATRGPETQYF. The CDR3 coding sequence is TGTGCCACTAGGGGTCCCGAGACCCAGTACTTC. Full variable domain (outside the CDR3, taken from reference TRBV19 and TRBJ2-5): DGGITQSPKYLFRKEGQNVTLSCEQNLNHDAMYWYRQDPGQGLRLIYYSQIVNDFQKGDIAEGYSVSREKKESFPLTVTSAQKNPTAFYLCATRGPETQYFGPGTRLLVL.

CDR3 coding DNA: TGTGCCAGCTCACCCCTAGCGGTCACAGATACGCAGTATTTT. Its translation: CASSPLAVTDTQYF. The rearrangement links TRBV18 to TRBJ2-3; 7 bases match TRBD2. V lost 3 bases to trimming and J lost 2 bases; unmatched junction nucleotides: 2. The germline V gene has CDR1 KGHSH and CDR2 LQKENI. The CDR3 loop spans 14 amino acids.

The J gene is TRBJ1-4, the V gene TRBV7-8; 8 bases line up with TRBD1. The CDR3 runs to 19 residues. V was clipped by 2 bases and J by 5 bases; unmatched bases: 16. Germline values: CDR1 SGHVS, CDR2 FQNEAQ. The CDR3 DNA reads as TGTGCCAGCAGCTTAAAAGTGGGGACCGGGACAGGACAGAATGAAAAACTGTTTTTT. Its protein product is CASSLKVGTGTGQNEKLFF.

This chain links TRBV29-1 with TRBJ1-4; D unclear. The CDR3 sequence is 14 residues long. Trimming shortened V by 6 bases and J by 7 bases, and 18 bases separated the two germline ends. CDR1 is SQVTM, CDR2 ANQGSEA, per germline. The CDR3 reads CSVAPGGGSEKLFF. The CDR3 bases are TGCAGCGTCGCCCCAGGCGGCGGGAGTGAAAAACTGTTTTTT.

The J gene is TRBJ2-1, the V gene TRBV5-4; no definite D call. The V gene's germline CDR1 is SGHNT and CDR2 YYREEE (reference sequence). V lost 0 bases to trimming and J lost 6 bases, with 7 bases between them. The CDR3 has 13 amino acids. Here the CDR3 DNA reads TGTGCCAGCAGCTTGGATGCCATCAATGAGCAGTTCTTC. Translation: CASSLDAINEQFF.

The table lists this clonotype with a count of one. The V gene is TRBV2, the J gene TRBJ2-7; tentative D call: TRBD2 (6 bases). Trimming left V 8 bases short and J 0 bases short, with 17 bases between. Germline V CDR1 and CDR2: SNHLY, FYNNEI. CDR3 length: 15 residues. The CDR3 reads CASSAWGDSSYEQYF. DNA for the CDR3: TGTGCCAGCTCTGCTTGGGGGGACTCCTCCTACGAGCAGTACTTC.